Presented here are 14 T cell receptor beta chains from one specimen sequenced in a study of shared clonotypes between healthy human individuals. Generated by immunoSEQ multiplex PCR, the TCRdb table keeps only in-frame clones and is missing some. The data contain about 600,000 clones, around 97% of them seen just once; the ten biggest clones take up around 0.058%. Source material: naive CD4+ T cells sorted from blood. Subset of the sample: CD45RA+ positively selected. The source is a woman aged 25 to 39 in good health.

The chain has TRBV9 and TRBJ2-7; the D gene is possibly TRBD2 (5 bases). Germline V lookup: CDR1 SGDLS, CDR2 YYNGEE. Trimming left V 4 bases short and J 1 base short, with 12 bases between. The CDR3 runs 14 residues. The CDR3 loop reads CASSPRTQSYEQYF. CDR3 sequence (DNA): TGTGCCAGCAGCCCCCGGACTCAGTCCTACGAGCAGTACTTC. Supplemented by reference TRBV9 and TRBJ2-7, the full variable domain reads DSGVTQTPKHLITATGQRVTLRCSPRSGDLSVYWYQQSLDQGLQFLIQYYNGEERAKGNILERFSAQQFPDLHSELNLSSLELGDSALYFCASSPRTQSYEQYFGPGTRLTVT.

This CDR3 reads CASSFRVGLDEQYF. CDR3 coding DNA: TGTGCCAGCAGCTTCCGGGTAGGATTGGATGAGCAGTACTTC. The chain uses TRBV7-7 and TRBJ2-7; D unclear. CDR1 is SSHAT, CDR2 FNYEAQ, per germline (reference sequence). The CDR3 is 14 residues long. V lost 3 bases, J lost 7 bases, and 16 bases lay in between.

This chain connects TRBV5-4 to TRBJ2-1; TRBD2 might be the D (6 bases). Germline values: CDR1 SGHNT, CDR2 YYREEE (reference sequence). CDR3 length: 12 amino acids. V lost 2 bases, J lost 10 bases, and 10 bases lay in between. CDR3 residues: CASSFGGSEQFF. The DNA for the CDR3 is TGTGCCAGCAGCTTTGGAGGGAGCGAGCAGTTCTTC.

This sequence joins TRBV18 and TRBJ1-1; D ambiguous. The V gene lost 0 bases and the J gene lost 1 base, with 12 bases spanning the gap. Germline CDR1 and CDR2: KGHSH and LQKENI. The CDR3 spans 16 residues. Here the CDR3 DNA reads TGTGCCAGCTCACCACCTGAAAAGCAGGCGAACACTGAAGCTTTCTTT. Protein product: CASSPPEKQANTEAFF.

The chain recombines TRBV5-6 with TRBJ2-1; D not resolved. Germline V gene lookup returns CDR1 SGHDT and CDR2 YYEEEE. V lost 4 bases to trimming and J lost 0 bases, with 11 bases between them. This CDR3 contains 15 residues. The CDR3 sequence is CASSVTQTSYNEQFF. CDR3 nucleotide sequence: TGTGCCAGCAGCGTGACACAAACCTCCTACAATGAGCAGTTCTTC. The variable domain in full, completed from reference TRBV5-6 and TRBJ2-1, reads DAGVTQSPTHLIKTRGQQVTLRCSPKSGHDTVSWYQQALGQGPQFIFQYYEEEERQRGNFPDRFSGHQFPNYSSELNVNALLLGDSALYLCASSVTQTSYNEQFFGPGTRLTVL.

V gene TRBV5-6 combines with J gene TRBJ2-5, with 10 nucleotides matching TRBD1. Trimming at V came to 3 bases and at J to 4 bases, leaving 6 bases not matched to a gene. Per the germline V gene, CDR1 is SGHDT and CDR2 is YYEEEE. This CDR3 contains 15 residues. In DNA, the CDR3 is TGTGCCAGCAGCTCGGGACAGGGGACGGGAGAGACCCAGTACTTC. It codes for CASSSGQGTGETQYF.

The chain combines TRBV14 with TRBJ2-5; possible D gene TRBD1, 5 bases. Germline assignment: CDR1 SGHDN and CDR2 FVKESK. This CDR3 spans 13 amino acids. Trimming took off 1 base at V and 2 bases at J, with 5 bases between the two ends. The CDR3 here is CASSQGQQETQYF. As DNA, the CDR3 is TGTGCCAGCAGCCAAGGACAGCAAGAGACCCAGTACTTC.

Here the CDR3 reads CASSTRPHSSGNTIYF. The CDR3 nucleotides read TGTGCCAGCAGCACCCGCCCCCATAGCTCTGGAAACACCATATATTTT. This sequence joins TRBV11-2 and TRBJ1-3; D is ambiguous. CDR1 and CDR2 from the germline V gene are SGHAT and FQNNGV. V was pared by 5 bases and J by 0 bases, with 14 bases between. CDR3 length: 16 amino acids.

The V and J genes are TRBV10-3 and TRBJ1-2; tentatively, D is TRBD1 (6 bases). CDR1 and CDR2 (germline): ENHRY, SYGVKD. V lost 9 bases, J lost 4 bases, and 18 bases lay in between. The CDR3 consists of 14 residues. In DNA form, the CDR3 reads TGTGCCATACGACGGGGGGCGGAGGGCTATGGCTACACCTTC. This translates into CAIRRGAEGYGYTF.

This clone appeared a single time. V gene TRBV6-1 combines with J gene TRBJ2-2, with TRBD2 identical over 9 bases. The CDR3 has 14 residues. Germline lookup yields CDR1 MNHNS and CDR2 SASEGT. V was clipped by 7 bases and J by 6 bases; unmatched bases: 6. The CDR3, as DNA: TGTGCCAGCACGCTGGCGGGAGGGCCCGGGGAGCTGTTTTTT. Its translation: CASTLAGGPGELFF.

The genes are TRBV2 and TRBJ1-5; D not resolved. This CDR3 contains 13 residues. V was pared by 7 bases and J by 7 bases, with 14 bases between. CDR1 is SNHLY and CDR2 is FYNNEI in the germline V gene. CDR3 amino acids: CASKRSFGQPQHF. CDR3 in DNA: TGTGCCAGCAAACGGAGTTTCGGGCAGCCCCAGCATTTT.

CDR3 DNA: TGTGCCAGCAGCTTTCACTACGGGGTCCGGGAGACCCAGTACTTC. Protein sequence: CASSFHYGVRETQYF. V usage is TRBV11-2 and J usage is TRBJ2-5; the D gene is possibly TRBD2 (5 bases). V was pared by 3 bases and J by 5 bases, with 16 bases between. The CDR3 length is 15 residues. Germline values: CDR1 SGHAT, CDR2 FQNNGV.

V is TRBV10-1 and J is TRBJ2-2, with TRBD2 matching 8 bases. V gave up 2 bases and J gave up 8 bases; unmatched junction bases: 10. This CDR3 contains 16 residues. Germline assignment: CDR1 WNHNN and CDR2 SYGVQD (reference sequence). CDR3 loop: CASSERLSGSTGELFF. The CDR3 DNA is TGCGCCAGCAGTGAGAGGCTGAGCGGGAGCACGGGGGAGCTGTTTTTT.

The CDR3 nucleotides read TGTGCCAGCAGTTACTGGCAGGGGGACGAGCAGTACTTC. Amino acids: CASSYWQGDEQYF. The chain combines TRBV6-5 with TRBJ2-7, with TRBD1 matching over 7 bases. Germline V gives CDR1 MNHEY, CDR2 SVGAGI. The CDR3 contains 13 residues. With V trimmed by 1 base and J by 5 bases, 2 bases remained unmatched.